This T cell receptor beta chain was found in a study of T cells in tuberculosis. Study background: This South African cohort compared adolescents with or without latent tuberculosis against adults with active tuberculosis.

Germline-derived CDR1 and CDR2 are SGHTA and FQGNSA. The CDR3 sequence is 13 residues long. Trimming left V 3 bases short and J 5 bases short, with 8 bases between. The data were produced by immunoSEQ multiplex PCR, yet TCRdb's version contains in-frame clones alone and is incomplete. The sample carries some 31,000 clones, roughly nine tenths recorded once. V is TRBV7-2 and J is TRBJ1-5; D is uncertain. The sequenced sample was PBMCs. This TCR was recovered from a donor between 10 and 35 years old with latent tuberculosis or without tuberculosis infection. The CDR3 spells CASSFDWDQPQHF. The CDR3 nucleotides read TGTGCCAGCAGCTTTGACTGGGATCAGCCCCAGCATTTT.